This TCR beta chain stems from a study of CD8+CD57+ T cells in acquired aplastic anemia. About the study: Yields of DNA that came from sorted CD4+ and CD8+ cells averaged about 3.4 ug.

TCR beta VDJ combinations and CDR3 sequences were profiled from genomic DNA. A single record per CDR3 protein comes from TCRdb applying MiXCR to the reads. In the table there are 250,000 to 300,000 distinct CDR3 sequences, 55% to 65% of which are singletons. Comment on this clonotype: As yet, its antigen is unknown.

CDR1 SGHVS and CDR2 FNYEAQ come from the germline V gene. V was shortened by 5 bases and J by 2 bases, with 13 bases between the two germline ends. The CDR3 consists of 14 residues. Study-level findings and limits: Patients showed no significant difference from controls in CD8+ Simpson's diversity. It was found that more than 25 CD8+ CDR3 sequences were shared between patients and controls.

V is TRBV7-6 and J is TRBJ2-7, with D unresolved. Material for sequencing was sorted CD4+, CD8+, or CD8+CD57+ T cells (not recorded which) from PBMCs. The clonotype comes from a human donor with severe aplastic anemia or a healthy control (not recorded which). CDR3 residues: CASSTTKNPYEQYF. CDR3 DNA: TGTGCCAGCAGCACCACGAAGAACCCCTACGAGCAGTACTTC.